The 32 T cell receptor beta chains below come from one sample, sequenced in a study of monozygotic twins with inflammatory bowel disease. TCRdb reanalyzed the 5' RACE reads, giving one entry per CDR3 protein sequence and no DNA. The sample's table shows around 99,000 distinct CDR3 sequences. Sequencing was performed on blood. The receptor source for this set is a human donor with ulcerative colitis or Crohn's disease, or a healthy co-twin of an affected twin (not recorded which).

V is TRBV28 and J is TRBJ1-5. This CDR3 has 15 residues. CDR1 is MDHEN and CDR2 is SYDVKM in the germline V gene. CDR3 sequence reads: CASSFQVYSNQPQHF.

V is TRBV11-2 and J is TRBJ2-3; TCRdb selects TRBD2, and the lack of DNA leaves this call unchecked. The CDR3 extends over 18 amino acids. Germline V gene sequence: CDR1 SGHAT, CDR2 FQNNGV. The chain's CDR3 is CASSGGGSGRARTDTQYF.

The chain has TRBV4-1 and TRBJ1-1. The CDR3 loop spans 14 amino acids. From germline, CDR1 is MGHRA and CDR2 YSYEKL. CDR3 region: CASSQVGGQGRAFF.

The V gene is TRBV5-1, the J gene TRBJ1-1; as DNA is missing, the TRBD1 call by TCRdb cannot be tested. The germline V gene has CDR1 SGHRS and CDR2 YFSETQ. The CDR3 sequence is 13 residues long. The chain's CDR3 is CASNSGTGLWAFF.

CDR3 in amino acids: CASRGTGGNQPQHF. V usage is TRBV12-3 or TRBV12-4 and J usage is TRBJ1-5; TCRdb indicates TRBD1, and absent DNA this call remains unverified. There are 14 residues in the CDR3.

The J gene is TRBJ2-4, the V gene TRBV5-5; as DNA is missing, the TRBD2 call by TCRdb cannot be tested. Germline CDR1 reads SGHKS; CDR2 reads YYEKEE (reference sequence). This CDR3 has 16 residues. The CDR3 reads CASSYGGGRAKNIQYF.

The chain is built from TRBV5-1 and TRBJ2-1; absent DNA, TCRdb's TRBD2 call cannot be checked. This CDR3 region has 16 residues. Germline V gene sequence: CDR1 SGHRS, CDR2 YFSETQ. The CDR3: CASSSRGLAADNEQFF.

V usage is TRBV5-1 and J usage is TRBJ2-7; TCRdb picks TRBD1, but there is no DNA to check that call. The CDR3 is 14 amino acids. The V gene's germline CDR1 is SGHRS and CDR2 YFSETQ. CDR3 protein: CASSLEDRFYEQYF.

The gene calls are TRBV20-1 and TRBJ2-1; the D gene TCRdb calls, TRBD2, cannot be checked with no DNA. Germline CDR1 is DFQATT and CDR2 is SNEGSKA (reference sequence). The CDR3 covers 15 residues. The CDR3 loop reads CSASPGLVSYNEQFF.

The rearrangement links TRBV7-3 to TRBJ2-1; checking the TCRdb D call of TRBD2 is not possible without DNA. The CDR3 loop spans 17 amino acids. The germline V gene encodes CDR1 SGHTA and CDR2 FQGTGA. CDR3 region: CASSLTPTSGRNDEQFF.

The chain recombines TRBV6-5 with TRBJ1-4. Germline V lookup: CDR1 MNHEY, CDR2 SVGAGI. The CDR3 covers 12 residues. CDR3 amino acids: CASSDQGGWLFF.

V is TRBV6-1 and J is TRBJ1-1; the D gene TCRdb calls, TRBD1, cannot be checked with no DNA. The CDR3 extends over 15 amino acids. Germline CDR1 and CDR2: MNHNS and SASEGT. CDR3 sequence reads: CASSLSGQSYTEAFF.

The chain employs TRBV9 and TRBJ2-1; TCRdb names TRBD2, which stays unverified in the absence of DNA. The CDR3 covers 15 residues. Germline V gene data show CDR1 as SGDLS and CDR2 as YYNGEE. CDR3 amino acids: CASSIELAGASEQFF.

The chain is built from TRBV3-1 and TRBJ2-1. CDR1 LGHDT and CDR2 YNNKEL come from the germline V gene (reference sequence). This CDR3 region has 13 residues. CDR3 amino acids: CASSQDGGVRQFF.

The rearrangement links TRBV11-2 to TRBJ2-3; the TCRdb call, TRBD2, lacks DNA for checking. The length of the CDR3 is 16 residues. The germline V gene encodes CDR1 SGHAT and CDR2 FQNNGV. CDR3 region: CASSLDLGGGPDTQYF.

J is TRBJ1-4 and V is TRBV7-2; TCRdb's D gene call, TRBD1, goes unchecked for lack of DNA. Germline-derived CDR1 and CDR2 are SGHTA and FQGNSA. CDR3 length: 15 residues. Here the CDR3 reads CASSPQGQLNEKLFF.

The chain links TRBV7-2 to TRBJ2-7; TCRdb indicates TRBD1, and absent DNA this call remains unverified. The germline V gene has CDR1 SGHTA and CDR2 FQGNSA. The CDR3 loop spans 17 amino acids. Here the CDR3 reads CASSDRTGTQLSYEQYF.

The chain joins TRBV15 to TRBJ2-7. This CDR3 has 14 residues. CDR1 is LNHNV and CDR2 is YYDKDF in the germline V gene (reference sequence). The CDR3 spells CATSRDRDSYEQYF.

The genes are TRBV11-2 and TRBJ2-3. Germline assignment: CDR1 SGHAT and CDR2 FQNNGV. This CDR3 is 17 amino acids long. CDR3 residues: CASSLDWLAAHTDTQYF.

CDR3 sequence: CASSLETGGNQPQHF. This sequence joins TRBV7-2 and TRBJ1-5; TCRdb's D gene call, TRBD1, goes unchecked for lack of DNA. Germline V gene data show CDR1 as SGHTA and CDR2 as FQGNSA. The CDR3 length is 15 residues.

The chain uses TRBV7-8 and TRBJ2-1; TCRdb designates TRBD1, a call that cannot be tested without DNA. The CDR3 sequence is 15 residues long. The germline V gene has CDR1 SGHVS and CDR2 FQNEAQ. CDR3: CASSLIRGAVNEQFF. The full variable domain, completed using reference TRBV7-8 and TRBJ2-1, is GAGVSQSPRYKVAKRGQDVALRCDPISGHVSLFWYQQALGQGPEFLTYFQNEAQLDKSGLPSDRFFAERPEGSVSTLKIQRTQQEDSAVYLCASSLIRGAVNEQFFGPGTRLTVL.

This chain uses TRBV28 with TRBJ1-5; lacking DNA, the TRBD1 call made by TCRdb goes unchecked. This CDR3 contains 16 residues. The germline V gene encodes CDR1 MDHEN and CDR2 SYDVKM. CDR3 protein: CASSRGQGLIAVPQHF.

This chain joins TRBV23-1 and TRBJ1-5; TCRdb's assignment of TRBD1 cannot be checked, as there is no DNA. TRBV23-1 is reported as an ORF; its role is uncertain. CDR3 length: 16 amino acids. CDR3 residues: CASSLGKPANNQPQHF.

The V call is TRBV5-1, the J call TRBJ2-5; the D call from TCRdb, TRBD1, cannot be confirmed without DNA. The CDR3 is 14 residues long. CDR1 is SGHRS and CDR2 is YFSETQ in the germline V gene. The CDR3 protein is CASSLQGSQETQYF.

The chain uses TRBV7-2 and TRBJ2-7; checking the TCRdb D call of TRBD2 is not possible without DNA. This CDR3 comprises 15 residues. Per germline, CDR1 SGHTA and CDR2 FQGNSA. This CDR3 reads CASSRIAGPYYEQYF.

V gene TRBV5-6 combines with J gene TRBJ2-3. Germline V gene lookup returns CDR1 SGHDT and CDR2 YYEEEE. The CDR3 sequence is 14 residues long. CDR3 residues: CASSLGGLVDTQYF.

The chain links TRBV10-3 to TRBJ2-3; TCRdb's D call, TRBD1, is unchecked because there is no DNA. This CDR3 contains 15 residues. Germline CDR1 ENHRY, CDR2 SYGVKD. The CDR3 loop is CAISELVAPTDTQYF.

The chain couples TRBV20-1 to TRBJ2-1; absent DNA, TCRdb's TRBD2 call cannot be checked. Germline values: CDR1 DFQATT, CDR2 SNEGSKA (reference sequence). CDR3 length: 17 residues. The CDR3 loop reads CSAPGTSGRPSDNEQFF.

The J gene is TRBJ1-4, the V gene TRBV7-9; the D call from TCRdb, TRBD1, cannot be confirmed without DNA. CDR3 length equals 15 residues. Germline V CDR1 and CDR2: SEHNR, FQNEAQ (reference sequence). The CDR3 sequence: CASSPTIGPGEKLFF. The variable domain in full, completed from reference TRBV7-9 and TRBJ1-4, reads DTGVSQNPRHKITKRGQNVTFRCDPISEHNRLYWYRQTLGQGPEFLTYFQNEAQLEKSRLLSDRFSAERPKGSFSTLEIQRTEQGDSAMYLCASSPTIGPGEKLFFGSGTQLSVL.

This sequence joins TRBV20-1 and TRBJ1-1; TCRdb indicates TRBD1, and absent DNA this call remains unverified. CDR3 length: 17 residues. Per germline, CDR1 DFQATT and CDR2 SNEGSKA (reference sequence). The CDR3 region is CSARDPTHRGQDTEAFF.

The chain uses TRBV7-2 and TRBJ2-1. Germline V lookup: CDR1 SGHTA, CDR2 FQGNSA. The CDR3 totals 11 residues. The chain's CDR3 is CASSLINEQFF.

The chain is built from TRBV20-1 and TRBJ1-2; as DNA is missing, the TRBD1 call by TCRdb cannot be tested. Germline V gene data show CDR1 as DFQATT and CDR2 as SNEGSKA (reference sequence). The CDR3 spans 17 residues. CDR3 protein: CSARKGQGPGWGYGYTF.